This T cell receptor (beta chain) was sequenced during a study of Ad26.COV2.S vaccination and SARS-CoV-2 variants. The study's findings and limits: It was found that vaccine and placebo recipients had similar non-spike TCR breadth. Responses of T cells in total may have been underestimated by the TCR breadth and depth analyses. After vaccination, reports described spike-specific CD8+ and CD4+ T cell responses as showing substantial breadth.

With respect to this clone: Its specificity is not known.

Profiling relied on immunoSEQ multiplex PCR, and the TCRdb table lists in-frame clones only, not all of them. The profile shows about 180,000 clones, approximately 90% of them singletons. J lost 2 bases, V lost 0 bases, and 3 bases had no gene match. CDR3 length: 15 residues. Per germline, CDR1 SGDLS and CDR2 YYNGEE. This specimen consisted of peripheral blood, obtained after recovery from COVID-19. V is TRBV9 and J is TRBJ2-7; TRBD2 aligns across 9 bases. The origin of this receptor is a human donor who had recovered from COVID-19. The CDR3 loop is CASSVAAGGPYEQYF. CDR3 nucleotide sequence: TGTGCCAGCAGCGTAGCTGCGGGAGGGCCCTACGAGCAGTACTTC.